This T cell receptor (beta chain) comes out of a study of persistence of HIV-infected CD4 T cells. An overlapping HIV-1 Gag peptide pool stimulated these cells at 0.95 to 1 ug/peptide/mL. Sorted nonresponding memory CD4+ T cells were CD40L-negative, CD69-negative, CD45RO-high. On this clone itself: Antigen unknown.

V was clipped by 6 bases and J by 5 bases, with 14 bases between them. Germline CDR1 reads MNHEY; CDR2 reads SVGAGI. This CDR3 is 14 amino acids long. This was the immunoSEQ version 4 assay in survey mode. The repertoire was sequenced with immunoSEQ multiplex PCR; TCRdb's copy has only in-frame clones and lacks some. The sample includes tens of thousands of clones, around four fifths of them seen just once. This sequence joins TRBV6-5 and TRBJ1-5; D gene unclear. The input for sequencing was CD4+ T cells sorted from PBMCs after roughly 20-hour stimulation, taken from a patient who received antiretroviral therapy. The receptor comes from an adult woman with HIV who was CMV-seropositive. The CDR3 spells CASRRQGNYQPQHF. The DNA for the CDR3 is TGTGCCAGCAGACGACAAGGGAACTATCAGCCCCAGCATTTT.